This T cell receptor beta chain comes out of a study of shared clonotypes between healthy human individuals. Overall study context: Per-donor plates numbered three CD4 naive, three CD4 memory, two CD8 naive and one CD8 memory.

Trimming at V came to 8 bases and at J to 2 bases, leaving 4 bases not matched to a gene. Germline V gene sequence: CDR1 SGHAT, CDR2 FQNNGV. This CDR3 contains 15 residues. Naive-designated CD8 cells lacked CD45RO, were positively enriched for CCR7, and omitted terminally differentiated effector memory CD45RA+ cells. The authors ran the assay at deep level. Once extracted for a subset, genomic DNA was divided evenly among several immunoSEQ plates. Only in-frame clones appear in the TCRdb table, and some are missing; sequencing was by immunoSEQ multiplex PCR. The sample holds 2 million or so clones, around 96% seen once. This clone was counted once.

This chain connects TRBV11-2 to TRBJ2-7; 15 bases fit TRBD2. The TCR sequence derives from a man aged 18 to 29 in good health. Sequenced sample: naive CD8+ T cells sorted from blood. In DNA form, the CDR3 reads TGTGCCAGCGGACTAGCGGGAGGGCACGCCTACGAGCAGTACTTC. It codes for CASGLAGGHAYEQYF.